Described below is a single T cell receptor beta chain sequence and its context. The data originate from a study of blood T cell repertoires in COVID-19. Across the study: Acute and convalescent COVID-19 samples came from the United States, Italy and Spain. T cells, B-cell-depleted T cells, or PBMCs supplied cDNA or gDNA.

There are 12 residues in the CDR3. This table comes from immunoSEQ multiplex PCR, and its TCRdb copy is limited to in-frame clones, with some not included. The sample shows over 150,000 clones, around 81% of them seen only once. Clinical history as reported by participants underpinned cohort assignment. This chain links TRBV21-1 with TRBJ1-1; TRBD1 reflects the table's D call only, with no check against the DNA. TRBV21-1 is marked as a pseudogene. This receptor was taken from a middle-aged man who had recovered from COVID-19. Sequences were obtained from PBMCs or T cells enriched from blood (not recorded which). CDR3: CASSKGSTDAFF. CDR3 coding DNA: TGTGCCAGCAGCAAAGGTTCGACAGATGCTTTCTTT.